Here is one T cell receptor (beta chain) with its context. The antigen is undetermined. The CDR3 is 15 residues long. CDR1 is LGHNA, CDR2 YSLEER, per germline. V lost 1 base and J lost 4, with 8 bases in between. These data originate in a study of vaccination effects on CD4 cells after COVID-19. Study as a whole: The patients, three convalescent individuals, were sampled early and late after vaccination.

The table came from immunoSEQ multiplex PCR; TCRdb's copy has only in-frame clones and leaves some out. The data hold some 40,000 clones, with less than 85% observed a single time. General study findings and limits: New vaccine-induced clones dominated convalescents' post-vaccine spike-reactive clones. Clones arising from infection and from vaccination showed marked clonal contraction late after vaccination.

Cultured cells yielded isolated CD4+ T cells after less than 11 days. The individual was infected with SARS-CoV-2 between March and December 2020, as confirmed by PCR. The cohort was immunized with two doses of either the BNT162b2 or mRNA-1273 vaccine. Cultures received IL-2 medium that replaced half the medium on days 3 and 7. The receptor comes from a human donor who had a prior SARS-CoV-2 infection. V and J are TRBV4-3 and TRBJ1-6; D unresolved. The sample here was CD4+ T cells from PBMCs cultured without peptide, taken after COVID-19 vaccination. For the CDR3, the DNA is TGCGCCAGCAGCCAAGGCTGGGAGTATAATTCACCCCTCCACTTT. The encoded protein is CASSQGWEYNSPLHF.